This T cell receptor beta chain derives from a study of response to subunit inactivated influenza vaccine. In TCRdb, the RT-PCR reads were re-called with MiXCR into one record per CDR3 protein. Of 860,000 or so distinct CDR3 sequences in the sample, 20% to 25% were seen once. A word on this clonotype: Its matching antigen is unknown.

V gave up 8 bases and J gave up 2 bases, with 9 bases separating them. The CDR3 extends over 13 amino acids. Study findings and constraints: With each seasonal influenza vaccination, the authors suggested, few new T cells are recruited.

This clonotype was obtained from a man over 45 who received an inactivated influenza vaccine. The source was PBMCs from blood, collected roughly 5 days after vaccination. J is TRBJ2-2 and V is TRBV12-3 or TRBV12-4, with D perhaps TRBD1 or TRBD2 (5 bases each). In DNA form, the CDR3 reads TGTGCCAGCCGGGACGATAACACCGGGGAGCTGTTTTTT. It codes for CASRDDNTGELFF.